Below are 5 T cell receptor beta chains sequenced from a single sample in a study of cytomegalovirus exposure and HLA in healthy donors. 60 Vbeta and 13 Jbeta primers were used in PCR. The table came from immunoSEQ multiplex PCR; TCRdb's copy has only in-frame clones and leaves some out. The repertoire has some 160,000 clones, around 82% of them found once; the top ten carry under 2.5%. The source material was PBMCs. The receptor set was obtained from a man in his sixties in good health and CMV-seronegative.

The genes are TRBV9 and TRBJ2-6, with D unclear. The germline gives CDR1 SGDLS, CDR2 YYNGEE. The V end lost 0 bases, the J end lost 0 bases, and 4 bases lay between the germline ends. This CDR3 is built from 15 residues. The CDR3 DNA reads as TGTGCCAGCAGCGTAGGAGCCTCTGGGGCCAACGTCCTGACTTTC. Translation gives CASSVGASGANVLTF. Combining the CDR3 with reference TRBV9 and TRBJ2-6 gives the whole variable domain DSGVTQTPKHLITATGQRVTLRCSPRSGDLSVYWYQQSLDQGLQFLIQYYNGEERAKGNILERFSAQQFPDLHSELNLSSLELGDSALYFCASSVGASGANVLTFGAGSRLTVL.

The gene calls are TRBV11-2 and TRBJ2-4; possibly TRBD2 for D (5 bases). The ends were cut back, 1 base at V and 8 bases at J, with 15 bases in the middle. Per the germline V gene, CDR1 is SGHAT and CDR2 is FQNNGV. The CDR3 is 15 amino acids. The CDR3 DNA reads TGTGCCAGCAGCTTAGTGCCATCCAAGGAGGACATTCAGTACTTC. The encoded protein is CASSLVPSKEDIQYF.

This chain links TRBV5-1 with TRBJ2-3; 13 bases agree with TRBD2. CDR1 and CDR2 from the germline V gene are SGHRS and YFSETQ. Trimming removed 5 bases from V and 6 bases from J; junction bases left unmatched: 15. The CDR3 is 18 amino acids. The DNA for the CDR3 is TGCGCCAGCAGTGGGGGGACTAGCGGGGACCCCCTGAGGGATACGCAGTATTTT. Amino acids: CASSGGTSGDPLRDTQYF. The variable domain in full, with the rest retrieved from reference TRBV5-1 and TRBJ2-3, is KAGVTQTPRYLIKTRGQQVTLSCSPISGHRSVSWYQQTPGQGLQFLFEYFSETQRNKGNFPGRFSGRQFSNSRSEMNVSTLELGDSALYLCASSGGTSGDPLRDTQYFGPGTRLTVL.

The J gene is TRBJ2-5, the V gene TRBV19, with TRBD2 identical over 9 bases. Germline trimming cut 2 bases from V and 2 bases from J; bases unmatched to any gene: 9. The length of the CDR3 is 17 residues. Germline V gene data show CDR1 as LNHDA and CDR2 as SQIVND (reference sequence). This chain's CDR3 is CASSISWASGTQETQYF. CDR3 DNA sequence: TGTGCCAGTAGTATATCCTGGGCTAGCGGGACACAAGAGACCCAGTACTTC.

This clone was detected a few times. For the CDR3, the DNA is TGTGCCAGCAGTCTTGTCGCGCCCAACTATGGCTACACCTTC. Its protein product is CASSLVAPNYGYTF. The V call is TRBV6-1, the J call TRBJ1-2; D is undetermined. This CDR3 has 14 amino acids. The germline V gene encodes CDR1 MNHNS and CDR2 SASEGT. Trimming removed 5 bases at V and 2 bases at J, with 12 bases between.